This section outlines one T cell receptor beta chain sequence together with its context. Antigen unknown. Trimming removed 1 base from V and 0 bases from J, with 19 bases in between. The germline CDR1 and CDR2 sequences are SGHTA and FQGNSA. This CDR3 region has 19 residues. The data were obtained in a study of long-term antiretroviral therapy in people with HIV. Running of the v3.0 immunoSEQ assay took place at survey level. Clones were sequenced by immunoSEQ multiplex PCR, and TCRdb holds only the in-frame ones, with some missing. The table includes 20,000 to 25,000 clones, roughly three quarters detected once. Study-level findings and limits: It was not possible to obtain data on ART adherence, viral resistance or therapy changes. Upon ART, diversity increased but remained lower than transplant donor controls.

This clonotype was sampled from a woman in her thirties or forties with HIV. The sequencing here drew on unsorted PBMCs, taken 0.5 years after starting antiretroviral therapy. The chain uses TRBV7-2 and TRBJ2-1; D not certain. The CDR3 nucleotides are TGTGCCAGCAGCTTAGGGCACCGCGTTCTGAGGAGCTCCTACAATGAGCAGTTCTTC. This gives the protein CASSLGHRVLRSSYNEQFF.